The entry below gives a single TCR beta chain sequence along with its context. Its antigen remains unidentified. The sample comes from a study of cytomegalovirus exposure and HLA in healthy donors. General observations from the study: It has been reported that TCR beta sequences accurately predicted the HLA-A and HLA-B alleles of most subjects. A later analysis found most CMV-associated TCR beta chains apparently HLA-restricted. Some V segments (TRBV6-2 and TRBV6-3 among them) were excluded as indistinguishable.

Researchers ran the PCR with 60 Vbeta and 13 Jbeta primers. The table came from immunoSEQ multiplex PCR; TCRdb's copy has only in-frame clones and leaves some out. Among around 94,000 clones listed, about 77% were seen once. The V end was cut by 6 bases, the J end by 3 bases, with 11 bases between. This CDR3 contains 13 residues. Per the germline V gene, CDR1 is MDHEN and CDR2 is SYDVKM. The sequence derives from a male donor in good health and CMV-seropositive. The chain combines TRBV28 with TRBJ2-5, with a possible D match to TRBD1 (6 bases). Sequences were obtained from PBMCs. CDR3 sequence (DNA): TGTGCCAGCAGACAGGGACACGAAGAGACCCAGTACTTC. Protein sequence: CASRQGHEETQYF. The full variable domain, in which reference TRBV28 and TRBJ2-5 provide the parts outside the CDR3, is DVKVTQSSRYLVKRTGEKVFLECVQDMDHENMFWYRQDPGLGLRLIYFSYDVKMKEKGDIPEGYSVSREKKERFSLILESASTNQTSMYLCASRQGHEETQYFGPGTRLLVL.